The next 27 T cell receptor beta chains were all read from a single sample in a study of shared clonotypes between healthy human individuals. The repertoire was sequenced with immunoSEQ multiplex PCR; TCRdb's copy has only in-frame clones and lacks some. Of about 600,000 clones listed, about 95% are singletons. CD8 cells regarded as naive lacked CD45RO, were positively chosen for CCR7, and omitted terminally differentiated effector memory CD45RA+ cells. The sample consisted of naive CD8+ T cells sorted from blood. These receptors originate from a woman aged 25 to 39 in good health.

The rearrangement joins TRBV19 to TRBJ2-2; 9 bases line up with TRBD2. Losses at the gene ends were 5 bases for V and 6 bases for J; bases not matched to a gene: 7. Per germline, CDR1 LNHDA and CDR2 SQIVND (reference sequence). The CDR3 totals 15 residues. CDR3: CASSLLAGAPGELFF. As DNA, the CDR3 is TGTGCCAGTAGTCTGTTAGCGGGAGCCCCCGGGGAGCTGTTTTTT.

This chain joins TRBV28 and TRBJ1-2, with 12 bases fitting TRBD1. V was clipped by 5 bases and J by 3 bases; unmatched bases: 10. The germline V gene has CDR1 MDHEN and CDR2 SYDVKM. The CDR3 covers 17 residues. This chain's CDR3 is CASSHQPGQGADYGYTF. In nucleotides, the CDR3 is TGTGCCAGCAGTCATCAGCCGGGACAGGGGGCTGACTATGGCTACACCTTC.

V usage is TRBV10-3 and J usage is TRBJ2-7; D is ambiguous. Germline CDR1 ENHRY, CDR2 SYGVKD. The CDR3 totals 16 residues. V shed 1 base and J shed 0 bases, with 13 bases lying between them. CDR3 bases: TGTGCCATCAGTGAGTTGCAGCGACGTAACTCCTACGAGCAGTACTTC. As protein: CAISELQRRNSYEQYF.

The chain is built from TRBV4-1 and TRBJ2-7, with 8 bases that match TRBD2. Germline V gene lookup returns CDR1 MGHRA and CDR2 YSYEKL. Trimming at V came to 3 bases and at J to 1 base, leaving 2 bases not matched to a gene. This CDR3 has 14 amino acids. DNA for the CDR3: TGCGCCAGCAGCCACCGGGGGGGTTCCTACGAGCAGTACTTC. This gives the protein CASSHRGGSYEQYF.

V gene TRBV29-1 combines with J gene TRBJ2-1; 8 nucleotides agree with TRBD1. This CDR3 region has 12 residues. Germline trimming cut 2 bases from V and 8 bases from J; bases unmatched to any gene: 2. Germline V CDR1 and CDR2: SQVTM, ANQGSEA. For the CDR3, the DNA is TGCAGCGTTGAACAGGGGGCCTATGAGCAGTTCTTC. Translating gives CSVEQGAYEQFF.

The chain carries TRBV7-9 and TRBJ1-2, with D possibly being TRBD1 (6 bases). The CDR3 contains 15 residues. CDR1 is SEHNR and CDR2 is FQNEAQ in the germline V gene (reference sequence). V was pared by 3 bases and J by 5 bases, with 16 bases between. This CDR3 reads CASSFFGGAGYGYTF. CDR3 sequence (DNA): TGTGCCAGCAGCTTTTTCGGGGGCGCGGGATATGGCTACACCTTC.

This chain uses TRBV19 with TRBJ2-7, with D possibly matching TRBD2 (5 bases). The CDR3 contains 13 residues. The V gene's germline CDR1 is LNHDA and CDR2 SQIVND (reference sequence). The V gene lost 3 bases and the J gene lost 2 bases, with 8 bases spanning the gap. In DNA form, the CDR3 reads TGTGCCAGTAGTATCGGGGTAGCCTACGAGCAGTACTTC. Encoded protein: CASSIGVAYEQYF.

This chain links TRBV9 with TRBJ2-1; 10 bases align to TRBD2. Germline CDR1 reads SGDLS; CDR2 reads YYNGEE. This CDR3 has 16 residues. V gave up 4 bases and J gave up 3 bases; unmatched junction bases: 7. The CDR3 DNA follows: TGTGCCAGCAGCACCGGTAGCGGGAGGAACTACAATGAGCAGTTCTTC. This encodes CASSTGSGRNYNEQFF. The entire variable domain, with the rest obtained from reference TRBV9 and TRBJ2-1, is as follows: DSGVTQTPKHLITATGQRVTLRCSPRSGDLSVYWYQQSLDQGLQFLIQYYNGEERAKGNILERFSAQQFPDLHSELNLSSLELGDSALYFCASSTGSGRNYNEQFFGPGTRLTVL.

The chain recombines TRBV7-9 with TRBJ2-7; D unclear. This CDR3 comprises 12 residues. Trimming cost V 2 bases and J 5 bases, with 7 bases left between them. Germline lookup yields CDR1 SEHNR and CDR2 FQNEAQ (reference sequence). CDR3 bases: TGTGCCAGCAGCTTAAAGGGCCACGAGCAGTACTTC. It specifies CASSLKGHEQYF.

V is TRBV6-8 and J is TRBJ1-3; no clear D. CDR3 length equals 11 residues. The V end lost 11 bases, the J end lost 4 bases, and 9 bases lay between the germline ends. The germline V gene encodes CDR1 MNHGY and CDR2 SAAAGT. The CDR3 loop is CAGTGGNTIYF. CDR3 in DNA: TGTGCCGGCACGGGGGGAAACACCATATATTTT.

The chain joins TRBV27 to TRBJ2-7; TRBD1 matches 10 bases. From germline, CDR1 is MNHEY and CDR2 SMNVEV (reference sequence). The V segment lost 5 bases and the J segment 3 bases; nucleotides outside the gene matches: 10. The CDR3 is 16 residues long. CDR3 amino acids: CASSPPPGQGIYEQYF. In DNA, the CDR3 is TGTGCCAGCAGTCCACCTCCGGGACAGGGGATCTACGAGCAGTACTTC.

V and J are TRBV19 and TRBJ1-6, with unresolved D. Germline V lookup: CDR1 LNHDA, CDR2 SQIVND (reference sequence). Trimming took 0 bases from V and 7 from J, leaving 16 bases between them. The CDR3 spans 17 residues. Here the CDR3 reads CASSIDPRTVLNSPLHF. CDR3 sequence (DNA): TGTGCCAGTAGTATAGACCCACGGACGGTCCTGAATTCACCCCTCCACTTT. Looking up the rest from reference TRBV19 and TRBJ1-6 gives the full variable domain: DGGITQSPKYLFRKEGQNVTLSCEQNLNHDAMYWYRQDPGQGLRLIYYSQIVNDFQKGDIAEGYSVSREKKESFPLTVTSAQKNPTAFYLCASSIDPRTVLNSPLHFGNGTRLTVT.

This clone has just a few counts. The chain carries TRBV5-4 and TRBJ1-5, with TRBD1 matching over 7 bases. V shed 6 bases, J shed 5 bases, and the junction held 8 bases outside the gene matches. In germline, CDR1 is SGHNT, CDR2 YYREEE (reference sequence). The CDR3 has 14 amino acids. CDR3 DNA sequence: TGTGCCAGCAACCCTGGGACAGAGGATCAGCCCCAGCATTTT. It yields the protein CASNPGTEDQPQHF.

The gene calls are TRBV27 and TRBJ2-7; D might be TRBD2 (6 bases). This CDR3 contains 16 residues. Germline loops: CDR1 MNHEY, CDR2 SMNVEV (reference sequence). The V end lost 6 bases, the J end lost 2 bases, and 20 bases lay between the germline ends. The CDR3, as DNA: TGTGCCAGCAGAAAGGTCAGGACGGGGGAGACCTACGAGCAGTACTTC. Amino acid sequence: CASRKVRTGETYEQYF.

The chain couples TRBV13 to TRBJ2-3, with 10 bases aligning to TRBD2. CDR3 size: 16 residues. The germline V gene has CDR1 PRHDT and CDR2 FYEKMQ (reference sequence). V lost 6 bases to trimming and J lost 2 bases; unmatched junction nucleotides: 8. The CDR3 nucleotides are TGTGCCAGCAGGGAACGGACTAGCGGAGCCACAGATACGCAGTATTTT. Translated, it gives CASRERTSGATDTQYF.

CDR3 amino acids: CASTANTGELFF. The CDR3 region has the DNA TGTGCCAGCACCGCCAACACCGGGGAGCTGTTTTTT. The chain couples TRBV27 to TRBJ2-2, with unresolved D. Germline V lookup: CDR1 MNHEY, CDR2 SMNVEV (reference sequence). V lost 7 bases to trimming and J lost 2 bases, with 5 bases between them. CDR3 length equals 12 residues.

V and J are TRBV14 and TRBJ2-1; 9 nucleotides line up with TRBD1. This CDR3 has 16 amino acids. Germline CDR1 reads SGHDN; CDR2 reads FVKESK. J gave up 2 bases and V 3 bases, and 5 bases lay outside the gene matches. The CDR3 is CASSHLRTGAYNEQFF. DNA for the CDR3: TGTGCCAGCAGCCACCTTCGGACAGGGGCCTACAATGAGCAGTTCTTC.

The CDR3 sequence: CASSFRYSSATNEKLFF. The CDR3 DNA reads TGTGCCAGCAGCTTTAGATACAGCTCTGCAACTAATGAAAAACTGTTTTTT. The genes are TRBV5-6 and TRBJ1-4; D unresolved. Between the trimmed V and J ends, which lost 2 bases and 0 bases, there was a span of 14 bases. Germline CDR1 SGHDT, CDR2 YYEEEE. The CDR3 has 17 amino acids.

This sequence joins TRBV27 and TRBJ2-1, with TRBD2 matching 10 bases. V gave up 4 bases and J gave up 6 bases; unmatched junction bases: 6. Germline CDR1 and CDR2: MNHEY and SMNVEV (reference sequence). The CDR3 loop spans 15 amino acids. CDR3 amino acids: CASSWGLARSNEQFF. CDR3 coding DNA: TGTGCCAGCAGTTGGGGACTAGCGAGATCCAATGAGCAGTTCTTC.

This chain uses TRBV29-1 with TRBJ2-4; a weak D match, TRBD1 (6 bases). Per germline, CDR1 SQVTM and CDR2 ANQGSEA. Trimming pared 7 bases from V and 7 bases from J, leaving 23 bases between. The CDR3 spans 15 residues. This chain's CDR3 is CSACTGEGVPNIQYF. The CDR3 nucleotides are TGCAGCGCCTGCACAGGAGAGGGGGTACCGAACATTCAGTACTTC.

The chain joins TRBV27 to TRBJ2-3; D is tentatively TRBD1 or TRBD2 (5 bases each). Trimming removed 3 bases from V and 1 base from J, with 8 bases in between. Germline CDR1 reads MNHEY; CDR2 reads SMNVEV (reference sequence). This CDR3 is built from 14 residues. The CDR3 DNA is TGTGCCAGCAGTTTCGGGGCAGGCACAGATACGCAGTATTTT. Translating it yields CASSFGAGTDTQYF.

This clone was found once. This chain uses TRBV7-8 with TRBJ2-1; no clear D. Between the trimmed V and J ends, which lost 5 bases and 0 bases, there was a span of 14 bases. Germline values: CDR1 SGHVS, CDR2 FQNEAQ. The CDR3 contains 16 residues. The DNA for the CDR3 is TGTGCCAGCAGCCCCCCGCGGAGCCGCTCCTACAATGAGCAGTTCTTC. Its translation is CASSPPRSRSYNEQFF.

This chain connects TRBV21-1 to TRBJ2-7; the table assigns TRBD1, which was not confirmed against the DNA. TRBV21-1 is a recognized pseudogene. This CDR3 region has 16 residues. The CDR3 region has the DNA TGTGCCAGCAGCACACACCGGACCCAGGGTCGCTACGAGCAGTACTTC. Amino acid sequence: CASSTHRTQGRYEQYF.

The CDR3 region is CASSISAEKLFF. The CDR3 DNA reads TGTGCCAGCAGTATCAGCGCGGAAAAACTGTTTTTT. The chain has TRBV25-1 and TRBJ1-4; D ambiguous. Germline CDR1 and CDR2: MGHDK and SYGVNS. CDR3 size: 12 residues. The ends were cut back, 5 bases at V and 8 bases at J, with 9 bases in the middle.

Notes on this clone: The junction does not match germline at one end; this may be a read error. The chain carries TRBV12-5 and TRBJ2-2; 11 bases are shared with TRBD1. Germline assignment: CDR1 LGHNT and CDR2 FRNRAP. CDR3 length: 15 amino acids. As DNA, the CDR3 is TGTGCTAGTGGCTTGGGACAGGGGGTCACCGGGGAGCTGTTTTTT. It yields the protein CASGLGQGVTGELFF.

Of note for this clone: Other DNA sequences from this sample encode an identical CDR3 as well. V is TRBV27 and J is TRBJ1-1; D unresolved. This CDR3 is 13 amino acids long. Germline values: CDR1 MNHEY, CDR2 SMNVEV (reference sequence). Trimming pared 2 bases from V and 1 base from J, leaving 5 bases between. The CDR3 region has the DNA TGTGCCAGCAGTTTAGGCGGGAACACTGAAGCTTTCTTT. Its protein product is CASSLGGNTEAFF.

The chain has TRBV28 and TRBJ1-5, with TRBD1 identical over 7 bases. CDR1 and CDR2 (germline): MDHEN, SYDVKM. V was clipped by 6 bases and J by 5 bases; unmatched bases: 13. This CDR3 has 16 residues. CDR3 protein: CASSDETGYRDQPQHF. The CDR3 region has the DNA TGTGCCAGCAGCGACGAGACAGGGTATCGCGATCAGCCCCAGCATTTT.